The entry below gives a single T cell receptor beta chain sequence along with its context. No cognate antigen has been identified for it. Base qualities are missing; no much larger clone stands one base away. The germline ends are 6 bases apart after V is trimmed by 2 bases and J by 1 base. CDR1 and CDR2, looked up from the germline V gene (reference sequence), are GTSNPN and SVGIG. The CDR3 runs 13 residues from the cysteine to the phenylalanine. Only CDR3 DNA remains: 39 bases, in frame from the first base. Peripheral blood CD8+ and CD4+ T cells from healthy donors, Susac syndrome patients and multiple sclerosis patients were profiled by high-throughput TCR beta sequencing. The Susac syndrome patients fulfilled recently defined diagnostic criteria for definite or probable disease. Bulk CD8+ and CD4+ T cells were purified magnetically by negative isolation, whereas CD8+ TEMRA cells were enriched by FACS. Blood was drawn into EDTA tubes, processed within 24 hours, and PBMCs were isolated by density gradient centrifugation. PBMCs destined for TCR sequencing were cryopreserved in liquid nitrogen and later thawed in a 37 °C water bath. Purity of sorted or isolated CD4+, CD8+ and CD8+ TEMRA cells was at least 90%.

The data were taken from a study of CD8 T cells in Susac syndrome (dated by TCRdb to the late 2010s). About the study as a whole: Among the sequenced Susac syndrome patients, 5 or 6 had clinically active disease and roughly 8 were in clinical remission. Repertoire sequencing was used to test whether CD8+ T cell activation and differentiation in Susac syndrome was antigen driven. At blood withdrawal, Susac syndrome patients were therapy-naive, treated with corticosteroids (with IVIg additionally given to some), or treated with IVIg alone. What the work shows at the level of the full study, not this receptor alone: The number of individuals in the TCR sequencing and HLA analysis was recognized as being relatively small. No clonal expansion was detected in the CD4+ T cell repertoire of Susac syndrome patients.

RNA was extracted using the RNeasy kit, and roughly 0.5 to 1 microgram was reverse transcribed with random hexamers. TCR beta CDR3 regions were amplified with the immunoSEQ multiplex PCR assay covering 54 Vbeta and 13 Jbeta segments. To correct PCR amplification bias, a synthetic template baseline was used for both primer optimization and computational correction. Per the original workflow: Reads were annotated to V, D and J genes per IMGT and analyzed with immunoSEQ Analyzer, keeping only productive sequences. To calculate clonality, Shannon entropy was normalized by log2 of the number of productive unique sequences and then subtracted from one. For each patient and control, public and private clones were evaluated within the 100 most prevalent clones. Susac-specific clones were defined as absent from healthy and MS cohorts, some 1,000 published viral clones and other ImmuneACCESS disease sequences. TCRdb cleaned the public reads at Q25 with fastp, built clones with MiXCR and kept in-frame beta chains. Each CDR3 protein appears once, grouped with its most common genes and DNA. None of the V and J calls come from the authors' own analysis; TCRdb made them. This sample comprises some 180,000 distinct CDR3 sequences, around nine tenths of them detected only once. Of the sample, over 0.075% falls within the top ten clones.

This TCR was recovered from a human donor with Susac syndrome. The V and J genes are TRBV30 and TRBJ1-5; the D gene is unclear. The sequencing sample was made of CD4+ T cells from PBMCs. The CDR3 loop reads CAWSRESNQPQHF. Read as DNA, the sequence is TGTGCCTGGAGTCGGGAAAGCAATCAGCCCCAGCATTTT.